What follows are 2 T cell receptor beta chains derived from one specimen sequenced in a study of T cells after yellow fever vaccination (dated by TCRdb to between 2019 and 2020). Interpreted using the paper, the treatment or condition label stands for: live attenuated yellow fever vaccine strain. The library was prepared using 5' RACE. The listed sequencing device is Illumina NovaSeq 6000. Using fastp trimming at Q25 and MiXCR clonotype assembly, TCRdb reanalyzed the public sequencing data and kept in-frame beta chains. Each entry is one CDR3 protein sequence, shown with its most common DNA and genes. For this sample the table gives 130,000 or so distinct CDR3 sequences, of which around 15% were detected only once. More than 40% of the sample is in the top ten clones. This material consisted of CD8+ T cells sorted from PBMCs, taken 5 days after the yellow fever booster vaccination. All receptors derive from a man younger than 35 who received the YFV17D yellow fever vaccine.

This clonotype appeared a few times. The chain is built from TRBV11-3 and TRBJ2-1, with 8 bases aligning to TRBD2. The CDR3 loop spans 15 amino acids. CDR1 and CDR2 (germline): SGHNT, YENEEA. J lost 6 bases, V lost 5 bases, and 9 bases had no gene match. The CDR3 DNA sequence: TGTGCCAGCAGCCGGCCGGCGAGCGGGGGCAATGAGCAGTTCTTC. Protein sequence: CASSRPASGGNEQFF.

The chain couples TRBV4-3 to TRBJ1-3, with TRBD1 as a possible D gene (6 bases). CDR1 and CDR2 from the germline V gene are LGHNA and YSLEER. This CDR3 contains 15 residues. V lost 1 base to trimming and J lost 4 bases, with 11 bases between them. CDR3 amino acids: CASSQGGGWGNTIYF. CDR3 nucleotides: TGCGCCAGCAGCCAAGGTGGGGGCTGGGGAAACACCATATATTTT.